Sequencing of this T cell receptor beta chain was carried out in a study of shared clonotypes between healthy human individuals. Overall study findings and caveats: Investigators expected sequencing depth to affect clonotype sharing among donors. Since donors were few, the genetic and exposure-history diversity represented was limited.

In regard to this clone: Its antigen is not identified. The same CDR3 arises from other DNA sequences in this sample as well.

This table comes from immunoSEQ multiplex PCR, and its TCRdb copy is limited to in-frame clones, with some not included. This table holds some 600,000 clones, around 96% found once. CD45RO-negative, CCR7-selected cells formed the naive CD8 fraction, which excluded terminally differentiated effector memory CD45RA+ cells. Every one of the donors was a Caucasian adult that lived in Nashville, Tennessee. The CDR3 length is 12 residues. The V end was cut by 3 bases, the J end by 1 base, with 4 bases between. Germline-derived CDR1 and CDR2 are SEHNR and FQNEAQ (reference sequence). The sequenced sample consisted of naive CD8+ T cells sorted from blood. The rearrangement links TRBV7-9 to TRBJ2-7; D call uncertain. The receptor was isolated from a woman aged 30 to 39 in good health. CDR3 sequence (DNA): TGTGCCAGCAGCTTTGAATCCTACGAGCAGTACTTC. Translated, it gives CASSFESYEQYF.